Given below is one T cell receptor beta chain in context. The V and J ends lost 2 bases and 7 bases respectively, with 9 bases between them. Germline-derived CDR1 and CDR2 are SGHVS and FNYEAQ. This CDR3 has 14 amino acids. TCRdb's table, derived via immunoSEQ multiplex PCR, lists solely in-frame clones and lacks some. The top ten hold roughly 51% of the sample, which has approximately 24,000 clones, around 69% seen once. The data were taken from a study of cytotoxic CD8 clonotypes in ibrutinib-treated CLL. Study context: Patient counts were roughly 10 relapsed/refractory, roughly 15 treatment-naive and 17 to 18 IGHV unmutated.

The source of this sequence is a human donor with chronic lymphocytic leukemia. The chain links TRBV7-6 to TRBJ1-6; a possible D gene is TRBD1 (5 bases). The sample in question was PBMCs, obtained at disease progression, from a patient treated with ibrutinib. The CDR3 DNA reads as TGTGCCAGCAGCTTAAGGGGAAAGAATTCACCCCTCCACTTT. It translates to CASSLRGKNSPLHF.